The clone carrying this T cell receptor beta chain was counted between two and nine times. Its antigen remains unidentified. Each CDR3 protein is one row after TCRdb ran MiXCR on the 5' RACE reads. The sample has about 240,000 distinct CDR3 sequences; about 10% are singletons. This sample is drawn from a study of identical twins. General study results and limits: The authors drew conclusions from cross-sectional statistical analysis rather than following the same donors. Cord blood beta clonotypes present at high abundance carried fewer insertions; no such pattern appeared in memory repertoires. Excess twin sharing in beta out-of-frame sequences was weaker.

Trimming cost V 9 bases and J 4 bases, with 18 bases left between them. Germline CDR1 reads SNHLY; CDR2 reads FYNNEI. This CDR3 contains 15 residues. The TCR sequence derives from a man aged 50 to 59 in good health. The chain couples TRBV2 to TRBJ2-2; D possibly corresponds to TRBD2 (7 bases). Sequenced material: memory T cells sorted from blood. CDR3 sequence (DNA): TGTGCCAGTCAGCGAGGGGGGGGTTTCACCGGGGAGCTGTTTTTT. Its protein product is CASQRGGGFTGELFF.